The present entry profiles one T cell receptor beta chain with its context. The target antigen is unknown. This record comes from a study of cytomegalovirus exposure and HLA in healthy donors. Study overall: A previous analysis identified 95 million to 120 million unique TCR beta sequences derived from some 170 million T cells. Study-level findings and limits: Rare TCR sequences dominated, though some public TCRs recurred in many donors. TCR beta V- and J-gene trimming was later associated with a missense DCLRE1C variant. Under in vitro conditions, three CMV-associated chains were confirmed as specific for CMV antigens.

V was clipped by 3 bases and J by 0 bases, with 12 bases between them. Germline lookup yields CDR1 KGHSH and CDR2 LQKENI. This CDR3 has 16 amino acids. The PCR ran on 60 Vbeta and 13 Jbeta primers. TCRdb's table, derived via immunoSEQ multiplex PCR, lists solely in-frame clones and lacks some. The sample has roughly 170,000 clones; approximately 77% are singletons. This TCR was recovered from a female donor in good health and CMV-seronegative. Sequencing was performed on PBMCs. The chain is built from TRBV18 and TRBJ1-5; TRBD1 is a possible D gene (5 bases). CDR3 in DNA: TGTGCCAGCTCACCGATCGGGGGATCTAGCAATCAGCCCCAGCATTTT. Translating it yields CASSPIGGSSNQPQHF.